This TCR beta chain originates from a study of cytomegalovirus exposure and HLA in healthy donors. Researchers ran the PCR with 60 Vbeta and 13 Jbeta primers. Profiled with immunoSEQ multiplex PCR; TCRdb holds only in-frame clones, not every one. Among over 85,000 clones, roughly 80% were seen once, and the ten largest hold over 6%. There are 23 residues in the CDR3. CDR1 and CDR2 from the germline V gene are SGDLS and YYNGEE. The V segment lost 0 bases and the J segment 5 bases; nucleotides outside the gene matches: 26. Sequences were obtained from PBMCs. This chain links TRBV9 with TRBJ2-3, with 11 bases identical to TRBD2. The sequence derives from a female donor in good health and CMV-seronegative. The CDR3 reads CASSVEWDSGRGGSPYDKDTQYF. The CDR3 bases are TGTGCCAGCAGCGTAGAATGGGATAGCGGGAGGGGAGGTAGCCCTTATGACAAAGATACGCAGTATTTT.